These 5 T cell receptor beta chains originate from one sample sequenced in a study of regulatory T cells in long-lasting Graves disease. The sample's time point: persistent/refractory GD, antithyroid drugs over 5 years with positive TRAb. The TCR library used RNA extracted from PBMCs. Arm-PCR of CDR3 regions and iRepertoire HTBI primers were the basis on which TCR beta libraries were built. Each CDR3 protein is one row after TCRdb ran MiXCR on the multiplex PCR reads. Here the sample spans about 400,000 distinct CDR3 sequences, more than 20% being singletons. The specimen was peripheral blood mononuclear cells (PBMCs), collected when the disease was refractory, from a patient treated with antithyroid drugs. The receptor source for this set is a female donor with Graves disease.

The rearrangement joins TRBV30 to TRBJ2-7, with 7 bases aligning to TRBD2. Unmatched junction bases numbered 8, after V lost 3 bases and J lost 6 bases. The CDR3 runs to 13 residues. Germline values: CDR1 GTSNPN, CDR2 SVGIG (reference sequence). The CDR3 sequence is CAWRGGSHGEQYF. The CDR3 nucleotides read TGTGCCTGGAGGGGGGGGAGTCATGGCGAGCAGTACTTC.

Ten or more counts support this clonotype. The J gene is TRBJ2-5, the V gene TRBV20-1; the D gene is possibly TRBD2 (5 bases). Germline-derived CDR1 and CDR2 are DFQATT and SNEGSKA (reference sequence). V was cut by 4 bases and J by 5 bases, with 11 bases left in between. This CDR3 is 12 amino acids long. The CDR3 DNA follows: TGCAGTGCTAAGTTGGGCGGGGAGACCCAGTACTTC. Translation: CSAKLGGETQYF.

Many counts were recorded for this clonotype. The CDR3 loop is CASSLSGNLGYTF. The CDR3 nucleotides read TGTGCCAGCAGTTTATCCGGGAACCTTGGCTACACCTTC. This chain links TRBV27 with TRBJ1-2; no reliable D call. There are 13 residues in the CDR3. V gave up 0 bases and J gave up 7 bases, with 9 bases separating them. Germline CDR1 MNHEY, CDR2 SMNVEV (reference sequence).

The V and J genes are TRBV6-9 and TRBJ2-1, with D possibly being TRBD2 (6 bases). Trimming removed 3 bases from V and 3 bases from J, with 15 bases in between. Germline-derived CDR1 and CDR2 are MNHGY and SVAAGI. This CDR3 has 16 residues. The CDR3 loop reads CASSYLDGSYYNEQFF. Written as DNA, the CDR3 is TGTGCCAGCAGTTACCTGGACGGGAGTTACTACAATGAGCAGTTCTTC.

This CDR3 is CASREEQGSSYEQYF. CDR3 bases: TGTGCCAGTCGTGAGGAGCAGGGAAGCTCCTACGAGCAGTACTTC. V gene TRBV19 combines with J gene TRBJ2-7; a possible D gene is TRBD1 (5 bases). Germline lookup yields CDR1 LNHDA and CDR2 SQIVND (reference sequence). CDR3 size: 15 residues. The V end lost 8 bases, the J end lost 0 bases, and 17 bases lay between the germline ends.